This TCR beta chain was observed in a study of radiotherapy plus CTLA-4 blockade in lung cancer. Points from the study as a whole: Expansion in blood of tumor-derived TCR clones was seen after radiotherapy plus ipilimumab.

A note on this clone: Its antigen is unknown.

CDR3 size: 14 residues. Trimming took 0 bases from V and 5 from J, leaving 8 bases between them. Here immunoSEQ multiplex PCR was the method, and the copy in TCRdb shows in-frame clones only, minus some. The data contain 90,000 or so clones, 75% to 90% of them singletons. Treatment of patients with chemo-refractory metastatic non-small-cell lung cancer consisted of focal radiation plus CTLA-4 blockade with ipilimumab. The genes are TRBV23-1 and TRBJ2-1; D remains unclear. TRBV23-1 qualifies as an ORF whose function is uncertain. The TCR sequence derives from a human donor with non-small cell lung cancer who had stable disease on radiotherapy plus ipilimumab. Here the sequenced sample was peripheral blood, taken from a patient treated with radiotherapy plus ipilimumab. The CDR3 DNA reads as TGCGCCAGCAGTCAATCCAGAAGTGACAATGAGCAGTTCTTC. Amino acid sequence: CASSQSRSDNEQFF.